These 13 T cell receptor beta chains were all obtained from the same sample, sequenced in a study of blood T cell repertoires in COVID-19. TCRdb's table, derived via immunoSEQ multiplex PCR, lists solely in-frame clones and lacks some. Counted here are roughly 150,000 clones, roughly 80% occurring once; the ten biggest clones make up around 7.9%. Sequenced: PBMCs or T cells enriched from blood (not recorded which). These TCRs come from a man between 50 and 59 years old who had recovered from COVID-19.

This clone showed up just once. The chain carries TRBV7-3 and TRBJ1-1; TRBD1 is a possible D gene (6 bases). Germline-derived CDR1 and CDR2 are SGHTA and FQGTGA. The V gene lost 4 bases and the J gene lost 1 base, with 10 bases spanning the gap. The CDR3 is 14 amino acids. The CDR3 DNA reads TGTGCCAGCAGCTCTGGGACACCGAACACTGAAGCTTTCTTT. Amino acid sequence: CASSSGTPNTEAFF.

The chain is built from TRBV5-1 and TRBJ2-7; perhaps TRBD2 as D (5 bases). Trimming shortened V by 5 bases and J by 3 bases, and 15 bases separated the two germline ends. Germline V gene data show CDR1 as SGHRS and CDR2 as YFSETQ. CDR3 length: 14 residues. This CDR3 reads CASSFRDKGYEQYF. CDR3 in DNA: TGCGCCAGCAGTTTCCGGGATAAGGGCTACGAGCAGTACTTC.

This clone was detected a few times. The chain combines TRBV2 with TRBJ1-1; 7 nucleotides align to TRBD1. The length of the CDR3 is 19 residues. In germline, CDR1 is SNHLY, CDR2 FYNNEI. The V gene end was trimmed by 5 bases and the J gene end by 0 bases; junction bases not matched to a gene: 18. In DNA, the CDR3 is TGTGCCAGCAGTAGCTGGTCGATCGCAAACAGGGGTATGAACACTGAAGCTTTCTTT. Encoded protein: CASSSWSIANRGMNTEAFF.

CDR3 in DNA: TGTGCCAGCAGCTTGGATTGGGGGGGGAATCAGCCCCAGCATTTT. Translated: CASSLDWGGNQPQHF. This chain connects TRBV5-5 to TRBJ1-5; tentatively, D is TRBD1 (5 bases). The CDR3 consists of 15 residues. Per the germline V gene, CDR1 is SGHKS and CDR2 is YYEKEE (reference sequence). The germline V and J ends were trimmed by 0 bases and 4 bases, with 11 bases remaining between them.

The chain has TRBV3-1 (or the pseudogene TRBV3-2) and TRBJ1-5; D call uncertain. Germline V CDR1 and CDR2: LGHDT, YNNKEL (reference sequence). This CDR3 is built from 16 residues. V was trimmed by 3 bases and J by 1 base, leaving 13 bases between them. DNA for the CDR3: TGTGCCAGCAGCCACGGGTTGGCACGAAGCAATCAGCCCCAGCATTTT. Translating gives CASSHGLARSNQPQHF.

The chain links TRBV18 to TRBJ1-2, with 11 bases fitting TRBD1. Per the germline V gene, CDR1 is KGHSH and CDR2 is LQKENI. V gave up 3 bases and J gave up 3 bases; unmatched junction bases: 3. The CDR3 totals 15 residues. The CDR3: CASSPRDRGDYGYTF. Written as DNA, the CDR3 is TGTGCCAGCTCACCTCGGGACAGGGGGGACTATGGCTACACCTTC. Variable domain in full (rest from reference TRBV18 and TRBJ1-2): NAGVMQNPRHLVRRRGQEARLRCSPMKGHSHVYWYRQLPEEGLKFMVYLQKENIIDESGMPKERFSAEFPKEGPSILRIQQVVRGDSAAYFCASSPRDRGDYGYTFGSGTRLTVV.

V gene TRBV2 combines with J gene TRBJ2-3, with TRBD1 matching over 7 bases. Germline CDR1 and CDR2: SNHLY and FYNNEI. V was clipped by 5 bases and J by 1 base; unmatched bases: 6. This CDR3 has 15 residues. Here the CDR3 DNA reads TGTGCCAGCAGTCCCGGACAGGTTCGCACAGATACGCAGTATTTT. Its protein product is CASSPGQVRTDTQYF.

The chain couples TRBV19 to TRBJ2-1, with 9 positions matching TRBD2. Trimming took 6 bases from V and 8 from J; bases not matched to a gene: 11. This CDR3 spans 15 amino acids. CDR1 and CDR2 (germline): LNHDA, SQIVND (reference sequence). Written as DNA, the CDR3 is TGTGCCAGTAGCGATAGCGGGGGCCGTCGGGATGAGCAGTTCTTC. Amino acid sequence: CASSDSGGRRDEQFF.

This chain joins TRBV3-1 (or the pseudogene TRBV3-2) and TRBJ1-1; D is unclear. The V gene lost 1 base and the J gene lost 1 base, with 7 bases spanning the gap. The CDR3 is 14 residues long. CDR1 is LGHDT, CDR2 YNNKEL, per germline (reference sequence). As DNA, the CDR3 is TGTGCCAGCAGCCAAGGACTGACGAACACTGAAGCTTTCTTT. Encoded protein: CASSQGLTNTEAFF.

This clone was recorded once. This sequence joins TRBV29-1 and TRBJ1-5; D is perhaps TRBD1 (6 bases). Trimming cost V 4 bases and J 3 bases, with 7 bases left between them. The CDR3 runs 12 residues. CDR1 is SQVTM, CDR2 ANQGSEA, per germline. CDR3 nucleotides: TGCAGCGTTGGACAGGCCAATCAGCCCCAGCATTTT. Amino acids: CSVGQANQPQHF.

This clone was seen once. The chain uses TRBV5-1 and TRBJ1-1; tentatively, D is TRBD1 (5 bases). Germline assignment: CDR1 SGHRS and CDR2 YFSETQ. The ends were cut back, 1 base at V and 1 base at J, with 8 bases in the middle. This CDR3 is built from 14 residues. The CDR3 is CASSLYQGNTEAFF. The CDR3 coding sequence is TGCGCCAGCAGCTTGTATCAGGGGAACACTGAAGCTTTCTTT.

CDR3 protein: CSVMEPGTEAFF. CDR3 DNA: TGCAGCGTCATGGAACCGGGAACTGAAGCTTTCTTT. The V and J genes are TRBV29-1 and TRBJ1-1; D is undetermined. The CDR3 runs to 12 residues. Germline assignment: CDR1 SQVTM and CDR2 ANQGSEA. The V and J ends lost 6 bases and 5 bases respectively, with 13 bases between them.

The CDR3 is CASSPQGFRGYTF. The CDR3 nucleotides read TGTGCCAGCAGTCCGCAGGGGTTTCGGGGCTACACCTTC. The rearrangement uses TRBV6-5 and TRBJ1-2, with D tentatively TRBD1 (6 bases). The CDR3 consists of 13 residues. The V gene lost 5 bases and the J gene lost 8 bases, with 15 bases spanning the gap. Looked up from germline, CDR1 is MNHEY and CDR2 is SVGAGI.